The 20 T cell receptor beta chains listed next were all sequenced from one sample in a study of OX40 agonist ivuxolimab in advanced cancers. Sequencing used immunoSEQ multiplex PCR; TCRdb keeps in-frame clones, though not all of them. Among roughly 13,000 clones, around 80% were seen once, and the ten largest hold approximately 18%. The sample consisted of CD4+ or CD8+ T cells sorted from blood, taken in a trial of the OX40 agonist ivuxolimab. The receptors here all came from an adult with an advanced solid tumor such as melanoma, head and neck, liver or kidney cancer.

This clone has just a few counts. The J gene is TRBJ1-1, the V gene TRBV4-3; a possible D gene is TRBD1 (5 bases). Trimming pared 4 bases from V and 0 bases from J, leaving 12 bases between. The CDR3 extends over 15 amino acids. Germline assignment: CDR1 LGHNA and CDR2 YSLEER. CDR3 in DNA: TGCGCCAGCAGCCCAACGACAGACATGAACACTGAAGCTTTCTTT. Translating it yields CASSPTTDMNTEAFF.

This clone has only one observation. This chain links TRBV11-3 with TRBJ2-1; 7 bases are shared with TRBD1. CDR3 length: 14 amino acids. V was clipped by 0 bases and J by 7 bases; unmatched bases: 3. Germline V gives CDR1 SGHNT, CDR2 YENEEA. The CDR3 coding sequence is TGTGCCAGCAGCTTAGACAGGGGGTCTAATGAGCAGTTCTTC. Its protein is CASSLDRGSNEQFF.

The CDR3 sequence is CASSPSRGNQPQHF. The CDR3 coding sequence is TGTGCCAGCAGCCCTTCTAGGGGGAATCAGCCCCAGCATTTT. V and J are TRBV7-2 and TRBJ1-5; the D gene is possibly TRBD1 (6 bases). This CDR3 contains 14 residues. Per germline, CDR1 SGHTA and CDR2 FQGNSA. Trimming removed 5 bases from V and 4 bases from J, with 12 bases in between.

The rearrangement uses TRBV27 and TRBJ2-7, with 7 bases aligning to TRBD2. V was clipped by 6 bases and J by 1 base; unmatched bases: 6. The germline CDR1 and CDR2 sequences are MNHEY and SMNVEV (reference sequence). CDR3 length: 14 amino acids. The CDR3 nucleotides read TGTGCCAGCAGCTTAACTAGCGTGTCCTACGAGCAGTACTTC. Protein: CASSLTSVSYEQYF.

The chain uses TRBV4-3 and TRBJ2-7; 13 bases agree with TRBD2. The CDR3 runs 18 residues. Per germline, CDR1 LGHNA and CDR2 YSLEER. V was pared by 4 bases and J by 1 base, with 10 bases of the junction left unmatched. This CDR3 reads CASSPRLAGGRSSYEQYF. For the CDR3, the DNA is TGCGCCAGCAGCCCCCGACTAGCGGGAGGCCGCTCTTCCTACGAGCAGTACTTC.

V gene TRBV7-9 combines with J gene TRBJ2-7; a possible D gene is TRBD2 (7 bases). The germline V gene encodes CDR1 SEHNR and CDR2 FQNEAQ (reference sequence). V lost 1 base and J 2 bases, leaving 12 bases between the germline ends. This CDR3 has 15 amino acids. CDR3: CASSLEVGGPYEQYF. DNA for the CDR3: TGTGCCAGCAGCTTAGAGGTCGGGGGGCCCTACGAGCAGTACTTC.

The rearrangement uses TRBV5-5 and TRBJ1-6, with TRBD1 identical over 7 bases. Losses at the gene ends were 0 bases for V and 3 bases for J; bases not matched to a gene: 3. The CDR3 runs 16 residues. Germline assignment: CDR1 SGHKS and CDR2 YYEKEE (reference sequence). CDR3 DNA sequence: TGTGCCAGCAGCTTGGTCGGGACAGACTATAATTCACCCCTCCACTTT. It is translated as CASSLVGTDYNSPLHF.

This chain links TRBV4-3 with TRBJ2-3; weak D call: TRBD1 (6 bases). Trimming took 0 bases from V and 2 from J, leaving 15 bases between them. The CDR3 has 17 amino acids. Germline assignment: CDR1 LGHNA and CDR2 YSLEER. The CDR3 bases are TGCGCCAGCAGCCAAGATCTTACGGGACATTCCACAGATACGCAGTATTTT. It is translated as CASSQDLTGHSTDTQYF.

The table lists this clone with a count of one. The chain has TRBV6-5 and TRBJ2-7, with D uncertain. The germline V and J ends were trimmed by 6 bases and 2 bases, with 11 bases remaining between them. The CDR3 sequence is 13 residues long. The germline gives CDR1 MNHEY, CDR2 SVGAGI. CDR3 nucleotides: TGTGCCAGCAGACAACTCCTGACCTACGAGCAGTACTTC. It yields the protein CASRQLLTYEQYF.

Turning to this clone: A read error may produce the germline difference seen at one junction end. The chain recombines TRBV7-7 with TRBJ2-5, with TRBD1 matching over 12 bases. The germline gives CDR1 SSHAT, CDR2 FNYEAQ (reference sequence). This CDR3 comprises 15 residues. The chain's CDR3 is CASSTGTGGRETQYF. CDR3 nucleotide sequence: TGTGCTAGCAGCACCGGGACAGGGGGCCGAGAGACCCAGTACTTC.

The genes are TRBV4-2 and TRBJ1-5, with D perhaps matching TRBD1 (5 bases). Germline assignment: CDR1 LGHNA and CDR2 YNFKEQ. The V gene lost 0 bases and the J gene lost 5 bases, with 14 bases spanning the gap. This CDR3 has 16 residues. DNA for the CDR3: TGTGCCAGCAGCCAAGAACAAGGAGAAGGGGATCAGCCCCAGCATTTT. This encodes CASSQEQGEGDQPQHF.

This CDR3 reads CASSFGVEQFF. CDR3 bases: TGTGCCAGCAGCTTCGGAGTTGAGCAGTTCTTC. The V and J genes are TRBV7-6 and TRBJ2-1; no reliable D call. Trimming stripped 3 bases from V and 9 bases from J, with 6 bases between. Per germline, CDR1 SGHVS and CDR2 FNYEAQ. This CDR3 region has 11 residues. Drawing the rest from reference TRBV7-6 and TRBJ2-1, the complete variable domain is GAGVSQSPRYKVTKRGQDVALRCDPISGHVSLYWYRQALGQGPEFLTYFNYEAQQDKSGLPNDRFSAERPEGSISTLTIQRTEQRDSAMYRCASSFGVEQFFGPGTRLTVL.

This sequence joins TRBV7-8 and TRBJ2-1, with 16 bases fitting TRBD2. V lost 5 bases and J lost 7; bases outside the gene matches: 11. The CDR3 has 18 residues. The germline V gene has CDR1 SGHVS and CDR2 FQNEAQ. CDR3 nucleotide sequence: TGTGCCAGCAGCCAGACGGGGACTAGCGGGAGGGGAGGGAATGAGCAGTTCTTC. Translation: CASSQTGTSGRGGNEQFF.

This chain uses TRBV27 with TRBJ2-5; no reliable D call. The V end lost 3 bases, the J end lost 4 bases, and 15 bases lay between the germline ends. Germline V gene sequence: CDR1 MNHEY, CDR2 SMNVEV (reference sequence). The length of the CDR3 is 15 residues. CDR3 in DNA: TGTGCCAGCAGTTTTGCCCTCTCCCCTGGAGAGACCCAGTACTTC. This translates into CASSFALSPGETQYF.

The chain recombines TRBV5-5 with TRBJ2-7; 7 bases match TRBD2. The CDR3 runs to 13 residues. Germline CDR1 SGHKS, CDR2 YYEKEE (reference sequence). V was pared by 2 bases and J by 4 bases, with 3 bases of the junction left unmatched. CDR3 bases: TGTGCCAGCAGCTTAAGCGGGGAGTACGAGCAGTACTTC. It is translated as CASSLSGEYEQYF.

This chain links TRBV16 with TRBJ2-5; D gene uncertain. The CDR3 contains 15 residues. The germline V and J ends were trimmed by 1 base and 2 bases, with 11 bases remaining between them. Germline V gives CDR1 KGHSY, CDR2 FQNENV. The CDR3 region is CASSQLDRAQETQYF. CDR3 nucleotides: TGTGCCAGCAGCCAATTGGATAGGGCACAAGAGACCCAGTACTTC.

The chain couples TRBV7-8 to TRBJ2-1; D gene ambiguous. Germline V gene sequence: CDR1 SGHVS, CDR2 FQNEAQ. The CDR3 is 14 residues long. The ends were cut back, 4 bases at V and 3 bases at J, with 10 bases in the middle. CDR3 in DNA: TGTGCCAGCAGCTCGACGGCGGACTACAATGAGCAGTTCTTC. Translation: CASSSTADYNEQFF. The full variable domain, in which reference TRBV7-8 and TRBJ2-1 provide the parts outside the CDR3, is GAGVSQSPRYKVAKRGQDVALRCDPISGHVSLFWYQQALGQGPEFLTYFQNEAQLDKSGLPSDRFFAERPEGSVSTLKIQRTQQEDSAVYLCASSSTADYNEQFFGPGTRLTVL.

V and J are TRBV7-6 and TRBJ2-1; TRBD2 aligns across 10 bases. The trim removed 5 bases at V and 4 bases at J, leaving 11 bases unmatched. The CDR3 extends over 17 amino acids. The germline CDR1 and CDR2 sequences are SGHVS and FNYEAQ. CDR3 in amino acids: CASSRTSGGRYYNEQFF. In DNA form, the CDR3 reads TGTGCCAGCAGCCGGACTAGCGGAGGCCGATATTACAATGAGCAGTTCTTC. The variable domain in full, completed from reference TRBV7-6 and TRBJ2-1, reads GAGVSQSPRYKVTKRGQDVALRCDPISGHVSLYWYRQALGQGPEFLTYFNYEAQQDKSGLPNDRFSAERPEGSISTLTIQRTEQRDSAMYRCASSRTSGGRYYNEQFFGPGTRLTVL.

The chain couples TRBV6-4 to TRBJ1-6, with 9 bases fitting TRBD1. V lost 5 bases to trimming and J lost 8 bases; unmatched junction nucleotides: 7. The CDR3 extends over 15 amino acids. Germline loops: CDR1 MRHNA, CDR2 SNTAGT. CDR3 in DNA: TGTGCCAGCAGTATTCTCGGACAGGGGTATTCACCCCTCCACTTT. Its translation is CASSILGQGYSPLHF.

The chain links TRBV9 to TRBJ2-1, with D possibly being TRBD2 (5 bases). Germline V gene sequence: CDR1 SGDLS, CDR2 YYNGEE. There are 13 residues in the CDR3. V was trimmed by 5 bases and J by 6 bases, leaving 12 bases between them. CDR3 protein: CASRGLQGNEQFF. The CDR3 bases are TGTGCCAGCAGAGGACTCCAAGGCAATGAGCAGTTCTTC.